A single sample is the source of the 25 T cell receptor beta chains below, sequenced in a study of T cell repertoires in cytomegalovirus infection. From the reads, TCRdb called clonotypes with MiXCR, one entry per CDR3 protein. There are some 600,000 distinct CDR3 sequences in the sample; 24% occur only once, and 8% lies in the top ten. Sequenced input: CD8+ T cells from PBMCs. The source is a human donor in good health (CMV status not recorded). Some clones in this sample may be carry-over from other donors' samples.

This clonotype was picked up many times. The genes are TRBV12-3 or TRBV12-4 and TRBJ2-3; 11 bases match TRBD2. The CDR3 extends over 14 amino acids. V shed 7 bases, J shed 5 bases, and the junction held 5 bases outside the gene matches. The chain's CDR3 is CASTFSGGGDTQYF. The DNA for the CDR3 is TGTGCCAGCACCTTTAGCGGGGGGGGAGATACGCAGTATTTT.

This clonotype was seen ten or more times. The chain links TRBV7-2 to TRBJ2-3; D is ambiguous. Trimming removed 3 bases from V and 6 bases from J, with 16 bases in between. This CDR3 has 15 residues. Per germline, CDR1 SGHTA and CDR2 FQGNSA. CDR3 bases: TGTGCCAGCAGCTTCCTCAGTGCAGACACGGATACGCAGTATTTT. Translating it yields CASSFLSADTDTQYF.

The V call is TRBV27, the J call TRBJ1-5; perhaps TRBD1 as D (6 bases). Germline loops: CDR1 MNHEY, CDR2 SMNVEV (reference sequence). The CDR3 consists of 14 residues. V was pared by 0 bases and J by 5 bases, with 8 bases between. CDR3: CASSLSGAYQPQHF. The DNA for the CDR3 is TGTGCCAGCAGTTTATCGGGGGCATATCAGCCCCAGCATTTT.

As DNA, the CDR3 is TGTGCCAGCAGCCTCCCCCGGGCGGGGGGGCGCCAAGAGACCCAGTACTTC. The encoded protein is CASSLPRAGGRQETQYF. This chain links TRBV7-6 with TRBJ2-5; 9 bases are shared with TRBD2. Germline assignment: CDR1 SGHVS and CDR2 FNYEAQ. V dropped 5 bases and J dropped 1; count of bases not matched to a gene: 11. The CDR3 length is 17 residues.

The rearrangement joins TRBV7-6 to TRBJ2-5; D remains unclear. V was clipped by 5 bases and J by 4 bases, with 17 bases between them. The CDR3 runs to 15 residues. Germline V gene data show CDR1 as SGHVS and CDR2 as FNYEAQ. The CDR3 sequence is CASSPSGDSPETQYF. The CDR3 DNA sequence: TGTGCCAGCAGCCCCTCTGGGGATAGCCCAGAGACCCAGTACTTC.

This clonotype was seen only a few times. This rearrangement joins TRBV29-1 to TRBJ2-3; 8 bases align to TRBD2. J was trimmed by 5 bases and V by 5 bases; bases with no gene match: 12. The V gene's germline CDR1 is SQVTM and CDR2 ANQGSEA. The CDR3 runs 15 residues. CDR3 DNA: TGCAGCGTTCGGGGGAGCGGGGGTAGGGGAGATACGCAGTATTTT. Translating it yields CSVRGSGGRGDTQYF.

This clonotype occurred once. A much larger clone differs by one base, so this may be a read error. The chain has TRBV4-3 and TRBJ2-1; TRBD2 matches at 12 bases. The CDR3 length is 19 residues. The junction had 13 bases not matched to a gene; V was cut back by 1 base and J by 6 bases. Germline V gene lookup returns CDR1 LGHNA and CDR2 YSLEER. The CDR3 nucleotides read TGCGCCAGCAGCCAAGGACCTAGCGGGGGGGCCCACATTACCAATGAGCAGTTCTTC. Its protein product is CASSQGPSGGAHITNEQFF.

The chain employs TRBV6-2 or TRBV6-3 and TRBJ2-7; D perhaps matches TRBD1 (6 bases). The CDR3 has 14 residues. V dropped 6 bases and J dropped 7 bases, with 19 bases sitting between them. CDR1 and CDR2 from the germline V gene are MNHEY and SVGEGT. The CDR3, as DNA: TGTGCCAGCAGCACCAGTATGGGGGCCGGGGAGCAGTACGTC. As protein: CASSTSMGAGEQYV.

The V gene is TRBV19, the J gene TRBJ1-5; 8 positions agree with TRBD1. CDR3 size: 14 residues. CDR1 and CDR2 (germline): LNHDA, SQIVND (reference sequence). Unmatched junction bases numbered 9, after V lost 7 bases and J lost 7 bases. The CDR3 loop reads CASKARGLSQPQHF. The DNA of the CDR3 is TGTGCCAGTAAGGCCAGGGGGCTGAGCCAGCCCCAGCATTTT. Full variable domain (remainder filled in from reference TRBV19 and TRBJ1-5): DGGITQSPKYLFRKEGQNVTLSCEQNLNHDAMYWYRQDPGQGLRLIYYSQIVNDFQKGDIAEGYSVSREKKESFPLTVTSAQKNPTAFYLCASKARGLSQPQHFGDGTRLSIL.

This clonotype was picked up a small number of times. The chain has TRBV15 and TRBJ1-4; 7 bases are a match to TRBD1. From germline, CDR1 is LNHNV and CDR2 YYDKDF (reference sequence). With V trimmed by 0 bases and J by 5 bases, 3 bases remained unmatched. This CDR3 spans 15 amino acids. The CDR3 is CATSRDGTVNEKLFF. The CDR3 nucleotides read TGTGCCACCAGCAGAGACGGGACAGTGAATGAAAAACTGTTTTTT. Looking up the rest from reference TRBV15 and TRBJ1-4 gives the full variable domain: DAMVIQNPRYQVTQFGKPVTLSCSQTLNHNVMYWYQQKSSQAPKLLFHYYDKDFNNEADTPDNFQSRRPNTSFCFLDIRSPGLGDTAMYLCATSRDGTVNEKLFFGSGTQLSVL.

The count of this clonotype is one. This chain uses TRBV2 with TRBJ1-1; 7 bases are shared with TRBD1. With 8 bases clipped from V and 8 bases from J, the junction kept 2 bases outside the gene matches. Germline V gene sequence: CDR1 SNHLY, CDR2 FYNNEI. The CDR3 has 10 amino acids. This chain's CDR3 is CASLQGEAFF. The CDR3 DNA sequence: TGTGCCAGCCTACAGGGGGAAGCTTTCTTT.

J is TRBJ2-5 and V is TRBV12-3 or TRBV12-4, with TRBD2 matching 8 bases. The CDR3 length is 15 residues. J gave up 5 bases and V 4 bases, and 9 bases lay outside the gene matches. The CDR3 loop is CASSSGTRDPETQYF. The CDR3 coding sequence is TGTGCCAGCAGTTCCGGGACTAGGGATCCGGAGACCCAGTACTTC.

The rearrangement joins TRBV14 to TRBJ2-2, with D possibly TRBD2 on 6 matching bases. Germline CDR1 and CDR2: SGHDN and FVKESK. Trimming took off 4 bases at V and 3 bases at J, with 18 bases between the two ends. This CDR3 has 17 amino acids. CDR3 sequence (DNA): TGTGCCAGCAGCCTTATTGCGGGCCGGGGGTACACCGGGGAGCTGTTTTTT. This gives the protein CASSLIAGRGYTGELFF.

This clonotype was detected only a few times. The V gene is TRBV6-6, the J gene TRBJ2-1; D is possibly TRBD2 (7 bases). V lost 0 bases and J 3 bases, leaving 15 bases between the germline ends. In germline, CDR1 is MNHNY, CDR2 SVGAGI (reference sequence). The CDR3 covers 17 residues. In DNA, the CDR3 is TGTGCCAGCAGTTACTCGATGGGGGGGGCGATCTACAATGAGCAGTTCTTC. Its translation is CASSYSMGGAIYNEQFF.

The V and J genes are TRBV28 and TRBJ2-7, with D possibly being TRBD1 (7 bases). Trimming removed 7 bases at V and 5 bases at J, with 12 bases between. This CDR3 comprises 12 residues. Germline V lookup: CDR1 MDHEN, CDR2 SYDVKM. The CDR3 reads CASNDREDEQYV. DNA of the CDR3: TGTGCCAGCAACGACAGGGAGGACGAGCAGTACGTC.

This clonotype has a count of ten or more. The rearrangement uses TRBV7-8 and TRBJ2-5, with D unclear. Per the germline V gene, CDR1 is SGHVS and CDR2 is FQNEAQ. V lost 5 bases and J 5 bases, leaving 15 bases between the germline ends. This CDR3 spans 14 amino acids. CDR3 sequence: CASSRPGSVETQYF. Here the CDR3 DNA reads TGTGCCAGCAGCAGGCCTGGTAGTGTGGAGACCCAGTACTTC.

The rearrangement joins TRBV4-2 to TRBJ2-1, with 8 bases aligning to TRBD2. CDR1 LGHNA and CDR2 YNFKEQ come from the germline V gene. The CDR3 totals 18 residues. V shed 0 bases and J 4 bases; nucleotides not matched to a gene: 11. The CDR3 here is CASSQDRGAGAPYNEQFF. CDR3 sequence (DNA): TGTGCCAGCAGCCAAGATAGGGGAGCGGGGGCCCCGTACAATGAGCAGTTCTTC.

For this clonotype: Germline and junction disagree at one end, which may indicate a read error. V and J are TRBV4-1 and TRBJ2-7; D ambiguous. CDR3 size: 13 residues. Germline assignment: CDR1 MGHRA and CDR2 YSYEKL. The CDR3 nucleotides are TGTGCCAGCAGCGACTCCAGCCTTACATGGCAGTACTTC. Translation gives CASSDSSLTWQYF.

The chain uses TRBV15 and TRBJ2-3; no clear D gene. V was cut by 0 bases and J by 6 bases, with 4 bases left in between. Looked up from germline, CDR1 is LNHNV and CDR2 is YYDKDF (reference sequence). CDR3 length: 12 amino acids. As DNA, the CDR3 is TGTGCCACCAGCAGAGATGCCGATACGCAGTATTTT. It translates to CATSRDADTQYF. Together with reference TRBV15 and TRBJ2-3, the CDR3 gives the full variable domain: DAMVIQNPRYQVTQFGKPVTLSCSQTLNHNVMYWYQQKSSQAPKLLFHYYDKDFNNEADTPDNFQSRRPNTSFCFLDIRSPGLGDTAMYLCATSRDADTQYFGPGTRLTVL.

The gene calls are TRBV14 and TRBJ1-2, with a tentative D call TRBD1 (6 bases). Looked up from germline, CDR1 is SGHDN and CDR2 is FVKESK. CDR3 length: 14 amino acids. Between the trimmed V and J ends, which lost 4 bases and 5 bases, there was a span of 14 bases. DNA of the CDR3: TGTGCCAGCAGCCCTCCGGCCAGGGGTTATGGCTACACCTTC. Its protein product is CASSPPARGYGYTF.

The genes are TRBV12-3 or TRBV12-4 and TRBJ2-7; D might be TRBD1 (5 bases). The CDR3 contains 13 residues. The V end lost 5 bases, the J end lost 6 bases, and 14 bases lay between the germline ends. The CDR3 is CASSHRPQGEQYF. The CDR3 DNA sequence: TGTGCCAGCAGTCACAGGCCCCAGGGCGAGCAGTACTTC.

This sequence joins TRBV5-4 and TRBJ1-1; no clear D. The CDR3 loop spans 14 amino acids. Germline V gives CDR1 SGHNT, CDR2 YYREEE (reference sequence). V shed 1 base and J shed 3 bases, with 10 bases lying between them. The chain's CDR3 is CASSLFEMDTEAFF. In DNA form, the CDR3 reads TGTGCCAGCAGCTTGTTCGAAATGGACACTGAAGCTTTCTTT.

The rearrangement links TRBV25-1 to TRBJ2-1; 8 nucleotides match TRBD1. Looked up from germline, CDR1 is MGHDK and CDR2 is SYGVNS. With V trimmed by 2 bases and J by 8 bases, 8 bases remained unmatched. The CDR3 has 15 amino acids. The CDR3 nucleotides read TGTGCCAGCAGTGAAACGAACAGGGGGGAGGATGAGCAGTTCTTC. Its translation: CASSETNRGEDEQFF.

In this sample, this clonotype turned up many times. The V and J genes are TRBV6-1 and TRBJ2-7; TRBD2 might be the D (6 bases). Germline loops: CDR1 MNHNS, CDR2 SASEGT. CDR3 length: 10 residues. The CDR3 region has the DNA TGTGCTTCGGGGGCCTACGAGCAGTACTTC. Protein product: CASGAYEQYF.

This clonotype was observed at least ten times. The chain is built from TRBV7-9 and TRBJ1-1; a possible D gene is TRBD1 (6 bases). The CDR3 is 12 residues long. Germline CDR1 SEHNR, CDR2 FQNEAQ (reference sequence). V was shortened by 1 base and J by 6 bases, with 6 bases between the two germline ends. The CDR3 sequence: CASSLGTAEAFF. The CDR3 coding sequence is TGTGCCAGCAGCTTAGGGACAGCTGAAGCTTTCTTT.